The sequence of this T cell receptor (beta chain) was determined in a study of blood T cell repertoires in COVID-19. Turning to the study itself: T cells, B-cell-depleted T cells, or PBMCs supplied cDNA or gDNA.

Sequencing used immunoSEQ multiplex PCR; TCRdb keeps in-frame clones, though not all of them. This table holds 200,000 to 250,000 clones, approximately 90% found once. Germline loops: CDR1 MNHEY, CDR2 SVGAGI. This CDR3 contains 12 residues. The V and J ends lost 6 bases and 5 bases respectively, with 10 bases between them. Cohort placement rested on clinical history that participants reported themselves. The source of this sequence is a woman in her twenties or thirties who had recovered from COVID-19. The specimen sequenced was PBMCs or T cells enriched from blood (not recorded which). This chain joins TRBV6-5 and TRBJ1-1, with D unresolved. The CDR3 sequence: CASRTIETEAFF. CDR3 bases: TGTGCCAGCAGAACCATAGAGACTGAAGCTTTCTTT.